Below, 19 T cell receptor beta chains from the same sample are listed, as sequenced in a study of T cell responses to AZD1222 COVID-19 vaccine. TCRdb's copy holds only in-frame clones and misses some; the assay was immunoSEQ multiplex PCR. Of under 200,000 clones in the sample, more than 90% were seen once. Sample: peripheral blood, taken 28 days after the second dose of the MenACWY control vaccine. The origin of the receptors is an adult who received the MenACWY meningococcal vaccine as a control.

The chain joins TRBV2 to TRBJ1-3, with D possibly being TRBD1 (5 bases). Deletions cut 4 bases from V and 4 bases from J, with 17 bases between. The V gene's germline CDR1 is SNHLY and CDR2 FYNNEI. The CDR3 totals 16 residues. The CDR3 loop is CASSGSGTPRGNTIYF. The CDR3 region has the DNA TGTGCCAGCAGTGGGTCCGGGACCCCCCGCGGAAACACCATATATTTT.

The chain is built from TRBV6-1 and TRBJ1-2; 8 nucleotides agree with TRBD1. This CDR3 has 15 amino acids. From germline, CDR1 is MNHNS and CDR2 SASEGT. V lost 2 bases, J lost 8 bases, and 10 bases stayed unmatched. CDR3 sequence (DNA): TGTGCCAGCAGTGAATACAGGGGGAGCGTGTCCGGCTACACCTTC. Residues: CASSEYRGSVSGYTF.

The chain is built from TRBV5-1 and TRBJ1-2, with D possibly matching TRBD1 (5 bases). CDR3 length: 15 amino acids. Per the germline V gene, CDR1 is SGHRS and CDR2 is YFSETQ. Trimming cost V 4 bases and J 4 bases, with 17 bases left between them. This CDR3 reads CASSGTKQGTYGYTF. CDR3 in DNA: TGCGCCAGCAGCGGGACGAAGCAGGGTACCTATGGCTACACCTTC.

The chain links TRBV7-9 to TRBJ2-7, with 10 bases lining up with TRBD1. Trimming cost V 5 bases and J 6 bases; bases outside gene matches: 4. The CDR3 has 13 amino acids. Germline V gives CDR1 SEHNR, CDR2 FQNEAQ (reference sequence). The CDR3 nucleotides read TGTGCCAGCAGCATACGGACAGGGGGCGAGCAGTACTTC. Its protein is CASSIRTGGEQYF.

The rearrangement joins TRBV3-1 (or the pseudogene TRBV3-2) to TRBJ2-7, with 7 bases fitting TRBD2. The CDR3 spans 14 residues. Germline values: CDR1 LGHDT, CDR2 YNNKEL (reference sequence). V shed 7 bases and J 6 bases; nucleotides not matched to a gene: 12. The CDR3 spells CASNMGGSPSEQYF. CDR3 nucleotide sequence: TGTGCCAGCAACATGGGGGGGAGTCCCTCCGAGCAGTACTTC.

This chain links TRBV7-2 with TRBJ2-7; 8 nucleotides line up with TRBD1. Looked up from germline, CDR1 is SGHTA and CDR2 is FQGNSA. V lost 5 bases and J lost 6; bases outside the gene matches: 12. The CDR3 spans 15 residues. The CDR3 is CASSGDPAGGREQYF. The CDR3 DNA follows: TGTGCCAGCAGCGGAGACCCGGCAGGGGGCCGCGAGCAGTACTTC.

The chain is built from TRBV28 and TRBJ2-5, with 12 bases identical to TRBD2. Germline V lookup: CDR1 MDHEN, CDR2 SYDVKM. The CDR3 has 14 residues. J was trimmed by 5 bases and V by 7 bases; bases with no gene match: 5. CDR3 amino acids: CASTPTSGRETQYF. CDR3 coding DNA: TGTGCCAGCACCCCCACTAGCGGGAGGGAGACCCAGTACTTC.

The V gene is TRBV19, the J gene TRBJ2-3; D is uncertain. Looked up from germline, CDR1 is LNHDA and CDR2 is SQIVND (reference sequence). V gave up 7 bases and J gave up 0 bases, with 14 bases separating them. The CDR3 runs 15 residues. The CDR3 spells CASTPTSPSTDTQYF. The CDR3 nucleotides are TGTGCCAGTACCCCGACCAGCCCTAGCACAGATACGCAGTATTTT.

The CDR3, as DNA: TGTGCCAGCAGCCTCACAGGGGGCAGTGGAAACATTCAGTACTTC. Its protein product is CASSLTGGSGNIQYF. The chain couples TRBV7-8 to TRBJ2-4; 9 bases match TRBD1. V shed 5 bases and J 6 bases; nucleotides not matched to a gene: 8. Germline V gives CDR1 SGHVS, CDR2 FQNEAQ. This CDR3 is built from 15 residues.

V and J are TRBV7-6 and TRBJ1-2; D not certain. Germline V gene sequence: CDR1 SGHVS, CDR2 FNYEAQ. This CDR3 is 13 amino acids long. V was cut by 5 bases and J by 3 bases, with 10 bases left in between. Written as DNA, the CDR3 is TGTGCCAGCAGCCCGAGTTACGACTATGGCTACACCTTC. Translated, it gives CASSPSYDYGYTF.

This clone was seen only once. The chain links TRBV25-1 to TRBJ2-5; no reliable D call. The germline V gene has CDR1 MGHDK and CDR2 SYGVNS. The CDR3 runs 15 residues. Trimming took 4 bases from V and 5 from J, leaving 17 bases between them. The CDR3 here is CASSGRVGYGETQYF. Here the CDR3 DNA reads TGTGCCAGCAGTGGACGGGTGGGGTATGGGGAGACCCAGTACTTC.

V and J are TRBV29-1 and TRBJ1-2; 8 bases are a match to TRBD1. The CDR3 length is 15 residues. Germline loops: CDR1 SQVTM, CDR2 ANQGSEA. V shed 4 bases, J shed 4 bases, and the junction held 11 bases outside the gene matches. For the CDR3, the DNA is TGCAGCGTTGTTGGACTACAGGGGGTTTTCTATGGCTACACCTTC. This gives the protein CSVVGLQGVFYGYTF.

The chain uses TRBV10-1 and TRBJ2-3; 12 nucleotides line up with TRBD2. The CDR3 is made up of 16 amino acids. Germline loops: CDR1 WNHNN, CDR2 SYGVQD (reference sequence). The V segment lost 0 bases and the J segment 4 bases; nucleotides outside the gene matches: 2. CDR3 nucleotide sequence: TGCGCCAGCAGTGAGTCCCTAGCGGGAGGGGCAGATACGCAGTATTTT. This encodes CASSESLAGGADTQYF.

V is TRBV5-1 and J is TRBJ2-7; 8 nucleotides line up with TRBD1. Germline trimming cut 4 bases from V and 2 bases from J; bases unmatched to any gene: 5. This CDR3 is built from 14 residues. The germline gives CDR1 SGHRS, CDR2 YFSETQ. The CDR3 here is CASSTTGDTYEQYF. CDR3 coding DNA: TGCGCCAGCAGCACGACAGGGGACACCTACGAGCAGTACTTC.

V is TRBV27 and J is TRBJ1-2; 7 bases agree with TRBD1. CDR1 and CDR2 from the germline V gene are MNHEY and SMNVEV (reference sequence). The CDR3 length is 16 residues. V was clipped by 2 bases and J by 3 bases; unmatched bases: 9. CDR3 coding DNA: TGTGCCAGCAGTTTAACCGCCTTAGACAGGGACTATGGCTACACCTTC. Its protein is CASSLTALDRDYGYTF.

The chain couples TRBV19 to TRBJ2-3, with TRBD2 as a possible D gene (6 bases). CDR1 LNHDA and CDR2 SQIVND come from the germline V gene (reference sequence). The CDR3 length is 13 residues. With 10 bases removed from V and 2 bases from J, the gap between germline ends came to 13 bases. The CDR3 region has the DNA TGTGCCACCAGGGACTTCCACACAGATACGCAGTATTTT. It yields the protein CATRDFHTDTQYF.

The table lists this clone with a count of one. The chain is built from TRBV29-1 and TRBJ2-1; 7 bases match TRBD2. Losses at the gene ends were 6 bases for V and 5 bases for J; bases not matched to a gene: 10. Germline loops: CDR1 SQVTM, CDR2 ANQGSEA. The CDR3 is made up of 14 amino acids. In DNA, the CDR3 is TGCAGCGTGACATATAGACTAGCTCACAATGAGCAGTTCTTC. It codes for CSVTYRLAHNEQFF.

V is TRBV5-1 and J is TRBJ2-7, with 9 bases identical to TRBD1. The length of the CDR3 is 15 residues. Germline V lookup: CDR1 SGHRS, CDR2 YFSETQ. V trimming: 0 bases; J trimming: 3 bases; junction bases outside the gene matches: 4. The CDR3 protein is CASSLETGGSYEQYF. The CDR3 DNA reads TGCGCCAGCAGCTTGGAGACAGGGGGGAGCTACGAGCAGTACTTC.

The rearrangement joins TRBV30 to TRBJ1-6, with 9 bases matching TRBD1. Unmatched junction bases numbered 5, after V lost 0 bases and J lost 8 bases. Germline V gene data show CDR1 as GTSNPN and CDR2 as SVGIG (reference sequence). This CDR3 has 15 amino acids. DNA of the CDR3: TGTGCCTGGAGTGTACGACAGGGGGTCGATTCACCCCTCCACTTT. Its translation: CAWSVRQGVDSPLHF.